The 14 T cell receptor beta chains below all came from one sample that was sequenced in a study of CD8 T cells in Susac syndrome (dated by TCRdb to 2018 to 2020). The method behind the library was the immunoSEQ multiplex PCR assay. RNA was extracted with the RNeasy kit and roughly 0.45 to 1 ug was reverse transcribed using random hexamers. TCRdb redid the processing of the public reads, applying fastp at Q25 and MiXCR, and retained in-frame beta chains. Duplicate CDR3 protein sequences are folded into a single record with the most common DNA and genes. The sample table shows about 49,000 distinct CDR3 sequences, and more than 85% are seen once. The ten top clones hold roughly 0.58% of the sample. Sequencing input: CD8+ T cells from PBMCs. Receptor source: a human donor in good health.

The chain recombines TRBV2 with TRBJ2-7; a weak D match, TRBD2 (6 bases). V lost 7 bases, J lost 3 bases, and 13 bases lay in between. Germline CDR1 reads SNHLY; CDR2 reads FYNNEI. The CDR3 extends over 13 amino acids. The CDR3 region is CASTAGPLYEQYF. DNA of the CDR3: TGTGCCAGCACCGCGGGACCTCTCTACGAGCAGTACTTC.

The chain carries TRBV5-1 and TRBJ1-1; no reliable D call. Germline CDR1 SGHRS, CDR2 YFSETQ. This CDR3 has 14 residues. V was cut by 1 base and J by 3 bases, with 10 bases left in between. Here the CDR3 DNA reads TGCGCCAGCAGCTTGACGCCCGAAGACACTGAAGCTTTCTTT. As protein: CASSLTPEDTEAFF.

This clonotype was recorded only once. The rearrangement joins TRBV5-1 to TRBJ2-5; 9 positions match TRBD2. Germline lookup yields CDR1 SGHRS and CDR2 YFSETQ. The junction had 4 bases not matched to a gene; V was cut back by 0 bases and J by 1 base. CDR3 length: 16 amino acids. CDR3 coding DNA: TGCGCCAGCAGCTTGGAAAATAGCGGGAGCCAAGAGACCCAGTACTTC. It translates to CASSLENSGSQETQYF.

This rearrangement joins TRBV30 to TRBJ2-1; D remains unclear. The CDR3 is 11 residues long. Trimming took 4 bases from V and 9 from J, leaving 10 bases between them. CDR1 is GTSNPN and CDR2 is SVGIG in the germline V gene (reference sequence). CDR3 bases: TGTGCCTGGACGATGAGTAGTGAGCAGTTCTTC. Translating gives CAWTMSSEQFF.

The J gene is TRBJ1-3, the V gene TRBV28, with TRBD1 identical over 9 bases. CDR1 is MDHEN and CDR2 is SYDVKM in the germline V gene. The CDR3 is 14 amino acids. Trimming took 6 bases from V and 4 from J; bases not matched to a gene: 4. The CDR3 nucleotides are TGTGCCAGCAGCACAGGGGGCTACGGAAACACCATATATTTT. Residues: CASSTGGYGNTIYF.

In DNA form, the CDR3 reads TGTGCCAGCAGTCCGAAAGACACCTTACCGGCCCAGCATTTT. This translates into CASSPKDTLPAQHF. The chain carries TRBV28 and TRBJ1-5; no reliable D call. V dropped 5 bases and J dropped 11 bases, with 19 bases sitting between them. Per the germline V gene, CDR1 is MDHEN and CDR2 is SYDVKM. The CDR3 sequence is 14 residues long.

The V and J genes are TRBV27 and TRBJ2-5, with TRBD1 as a possible D gene (6 bases). The V gene's germline CDR1 is MNHEY and CDR2 SMNVEV (reference sequence). The length of the CDR3 is 14 residues. The V end was cut by 6 bases, the J end by 0 bases, with 11 bases between. CDR3 coding DNA: TGTGCCAGCAGAATACAGGGTTACCAAGAGACCCAGTACTTC. It codes for CASRIQGYQETQYF.

The V call is TRBV7-9, the J call TRBJ2-3, with D perhaps TRBD2 (7 bases). The V end was cut by 5 bases, the J end by 2 bases, with 11 bases between. CDR3 length equals 14 residues. Germline V CDR1 and CDR2: SEHNR, FQNEAQ (reference sequence). The CDR3 is CASSPGGATDTQYF. The CDR3 DNA reads TGTGCCAGCAGCCCGGGGGGCGCCACAGATACGCAGTATTTT.

The J gene is TRBJ1-4, the V gene TRBV18; D possibly corresponds to TRBD1 (5 bases). The germline V gene has CDR1 KGHSH and CDR2 LQKENI. The CDR3 has 15 residues. Trimming took 1 base from V and 8 from J, leaving 14 bases between them. In nucleotides, the CDR3 is TGTGCCAGCTCACCACAATCCAGGGTGGGCGAAAAACTGTTTTTT. This encodes CASSPQSRVGEKLFF.

The chain combines TRBV5-6 with TRBJ2-2; D ambiguous. The CDR3 has 15 residues. The V end was cut by 0 bases, the J end by 4 bases, with 10 bases between. Germline lookup yields CDR1 SGHDT and CDR2 YYEEEE. DNA of the CDR3: TGTGCCAGCAGCTTGGACGGTCTGTTCACCGGGGAGCTGTTTTTT. It codes for CASSLDGLFTGELFF.

This sequence joins TRBV29-1 and TRBJ2-7; no firm D call. V was cut by 6 bases and J by 2 bases, with 14 bases left in between. The CDR3 consists of 13 residues. Germline V CDR1 and CDR2: SQVTM, ANQGSEA. CDR3 nucleotide sequence: TGCAGCGTCCAAGAACCAGGCACCTACGAGCAGTACTTC. Residues: CSVQEPGTYEQYF.

The chain couples TRBV2 to TRBJ1-5; D not resolved. Trimming shortened V by 5 bases and J by 0 bases, and 8 bases separated the two germline ends. CDR3 length equals 14 residues. In germline, CDR1 is SNHLY, CDR2 FYNNEI. CDR3 sequence (DNA): TGTGCCAGCAGTACAAGCAATAGCAATCAGCCCCAGCATTTT. Translating gives CASSTSNSNQPQHF.

This clonotype was recorded only once. The chain uses TRBV6-1 and TRBJ2-7, with a weak D call TRBD2 (5 bases). CDR3 length equals 17 residues. Trimming left V 4 bases short and J 4 bases short, with 23 bases between. Per the germline V gene, CDR1 is MNHNS and CDR2 is SASEGT. The CDR3 loop is CASSVFPAPRENYEQYF. CDR3 coding DNA: TGTGCCAGCAGTGTATTCCCAGCCCCTAGGGAGAATTACGAGCAGTACTTC.

The genes are TRBV12-3 or TRBV12-4 and TRBJ2-1; TRBD2 is a possible D gene (6 bases). CDR3 size: 15 residues. V dropped 1 base and J dropped 4 bases, with 11 bases sitting between them. DNA for the CDR3: TGTGCCAGCAGTTTAGTAGGCGGGACTTACAATGAGCAGTTCTTC. Protein sequence: CASSLVGGTYNEQFF.